This T cell receptor beta chain derives from a study of T cell responses to AZD1222 COVID-19 vaccine. General study findings and limits: Sampled repertoires all dated from after the peak T cell response. The donors showed a predominance of white British ancestry and of females, with possible underestimation of clonal diversity. Mapped onto spike, vaccine-associated CD4 TCRs spanned it and were dominant at 160-218 and 743-854.

Generated by immunoSEQ multiplex PCR, the TCRdb table keeps only in-frame clones and is missing some. The table lists about 180,000 clones, 70% to 90% of them singletons, with under 14% in the top ten. Concerning this clone: Its antigen is still unknown.

The CDR3 runs to 15 residues. Germline V gives CDR1 LGHDT, CDR2 YNNKEL (reference sequence). The V and J ends lost 1 base and 1 base respectively, with 9 bases between them. The genes are TRBV3-1 (or the pseudogene TRBV3-2) and TRBJ2-3; weak D call: TRBD1 (5 bases). This receptor was taken from an adult who received the AZD1222 COVID-19 vaccine. The input for sequencing was peripheral blood, taken 28 days after the second AZD1222 dose. CDR3 sequence: CASSQGGAGTDTQYF. For the CDR3, the DNA is TGTGCCAGCAGCCAAGGGGGCGCAGGCACAGATACGCAGTATTTT.